This TCR beta chain was captured by sequencing in a study of breast tumors, draining lymph nodes, adjacent tissues. TCRdb independently ran MiXCR on the multiplex PCR reads; one entry per CDR3 protein. The sample carries fewer than 150,000 distinct CDR3 sequences, approximately 21% recorded once. Whole-study results and caveats: That most tumor T cells come from lymph nodes remained unproven. Most tumor T cells seemingly derive from lymph node, then expand in tumor. Compared with lymph nodes, tumors were less diverse; compared with nontumor tissue, more.

Axillary draining lymph nodes of breast cancer patients supplied the node samples. Details on this clonotype: Its antigen is as yet unknown. Being one base from a much bigger clone, this may be a read error. Because the CDR3 is missing its conserved closing phenylalanine or tryptophan, this is likely a read error.

This CDR3 is 13 amino acids long. V was clipped by 4 bases and J by 2 bases, with 8 bases between them. From germline, CDR1 is KGHSH and CDR2 LQKENI. Sequencing used axillary lymph node tissue. This clonotype was obtained from a female donor with breast cancer. Some clones in this sample may be carry-over from other donors' samples. This chain joins TRBV18 and TRBJ2-5; D gene unclear. The CDR3 bases are TGTGCCAGCTCACGGGAAAGACAAGAGACCCAGTACTCC. Protein sequence: CASSRERQETQYS.